This entry lists 10 T cell receptor beta chains sequenced from one sample in a study of shared clonotypes between healthy human individuals. TCRdb keeps only in-frame clones here, not all; method: immunoSEQ multiplex PCR. There are about 680,000 clones in the sample; 55% to 85% occur only once, and under 2% lies in the top ten. The sample consisted of memory CD4+ T cells sorted from blood. The subset here: CD45RA-negative fraction. The receptor source for this set is a woman in her thirties in good health.

V gene TRBV6-6 combines with J gene TRBJ1-1, with TRBD1 matching over 7 bases. V gave up 1 base and J gave up 5 bases; unmatched junction bases: 7. CDR1 is MNHNY and CDR2 is SVGAGI in the germline V gene (reference sequence). The CDR3 length is 15 residues. CDR3 region: CASSYLEQGSTEAFF. DNA for the CDR3: TGTGCCAGCAGTTACTTAGAACAGGGGAGTACTGAAGCTTTCTTT.

The rearrangement links TRBV2 to TRBJ2-7; D unclear. The germline CDR1 and CDR2 sequences are SNHLY and FYNNEI. V shed 10 bases and J shed 6 bases, with 19 bases lying between them. CDR3 length equals 13 residues. The CDR3 sequence is CATHLARTAEQYF. The CDR3 DNA sequence: TGTGCCACCCACTTAGCAAGGACCGCCGAGCAGTACTTC.

This sequence joins TRBV5-1 and TRBJ1-5; no clear D. The V end was cut by 4 bases, the J end by 0 bases, with 20 bases between. The germline gives CDR1 SGHRS, CDR2 YFSETQ. The CDR3 contains 18 residues. CDR3 sequence reads: CASSPREEERYSNQPQHF. The CDR3 DNA follows: TGCGCCAGCAGCCCGAGGGAGGAAGAAAGATATAGCAATCAGCCCCAGCATTTT.

The rearrangement joins TRBV28 to TRBJ1-4; 7 nucleotides agree with TRBD1. Germline-derived CDR1 and CDR2 are MDHEN and SYDVKM. J lost 0 bases, V lost 3 bases, and 7 bases had no gene match. The length of the CDR3 is 17 residues. The CDR3 nucleotides are TGTGCCAGCAGTTTGAAGGGGGCGCGATCAACTAATGAAAAACTGTTTTTT. It is translated as CASSLKGARSTNEKLFF.

V gene TRBV5-1 combines with J gene TRBJ2-7, with 9 bases that match TRBD1. CDR1 SGHRS and CDR2 YFSETQ come from the germline V gene. The CDR3 runs 14 residues. The V segment lost 5 bases and the J segment 2 bases; nucleotides outside the gene matches: 5. The CDR3 bases are TGCGCCAGCAGACCCGGACAGGGGACCTACGAGCAGTACTTC. This codes for CASRPGQGTYEQYF.

The V and J genes are TRBV6-5 and TRBJ2-6; 8 nucleotides line up with TRBD1. The CDR3 runs 15 residues. Looked up from germline, CDR1 is MNHEY and CDR2 is SVGAGI. V gave up 5 bases and J gave up 5 bases; unmatched junction bases: 5. The CDR3 DNA sequence: TGTGCCAGCAGTGGAGACAGGGGTTGGGCCAACGTCCTGACTTTC. Protein: CASSGDRGWANVLTF.

This clone was seen only once. The V call is TRBV7-2, the J call TRBJ2-5; TRBD1 is a possible D gene (7 bases). The CDR3 loop spans 15 amino acids. Trimming left V 3 bases short and J 5 bases short, with 16 bases between. Germline-derived CDR1 and CDR2 are SGHTA and FQGNSA. Written as DNA, the CDR3 is TGTGCCAGCAGCTTCGGTCAGGGGGGAGGTGAGACCCAGTACTTC. Translated: CASSFGQGGGETQYF. Based on the CDR3 plus reference TRBV7-2 and TRBJ2-5, the full variable domain is GAGVSQSPSNKVTEKGKDVELRCDPISGHTALYWYRQSLGQGLEFLIYFQGNSAPDKSGLPSDRFSAERTGGSVSTLTIQRTQQEDSAVYLCASSFGQGGGETQYFGPGTRLLVL.

A single count supports this clone. This sequence joins TRBV6-5 and TRBJ1-5; TRBD1 aligns across 11 bases. CDR3 length equals 14 residues. Germline lookup yields CDR1 MNHEY and CDR2 SVGAGI. V lost 4 bases, J lost 8 bases, and 4 bases stayed unmatched. The CDR3 loop reads CASSSRDRGKPQHF. The CDR3 coding sequence is TGTGCCAGCAGTTCAAGGGACAGGGGGAAGCCCCAGCATTTT.

This clone has only a few counts. This rearrangement joins TRBV11-2 to TRBJ2-1; D perhaps matches TRBD1 (5 bases). V was trimmed by 5 bases and J by 7 bases, leaving 12 bases between them. The CDR3 is made up of 13 amino acids. The germline V gene encodes CDR1 SGHAT and CDR2 FQNNGV. CDR3 sequence (DNA): TGTGCCAGCAGCCGCGACCCAGGGAATGAGCAGTTCTTC. Translation gives CASSRDPGNEQFF.

The chain has TRBV28 and TRBJ1-1; tentative D call: TRBD1 (6 bases). The CDR3 has 14 amino acids. Deletions cut 6 bases from V and 5 bases from J, with 16 bases between. The germline gives CDR1 MDHEN, CDR2 SYDVKM. CDR3 nucleotide sequence: TGTGCCAGCAGCCCCAGGGGTAGTAGGACTGAAGCTTTCTTT. Protein: CASSPRGSRTEAFF.